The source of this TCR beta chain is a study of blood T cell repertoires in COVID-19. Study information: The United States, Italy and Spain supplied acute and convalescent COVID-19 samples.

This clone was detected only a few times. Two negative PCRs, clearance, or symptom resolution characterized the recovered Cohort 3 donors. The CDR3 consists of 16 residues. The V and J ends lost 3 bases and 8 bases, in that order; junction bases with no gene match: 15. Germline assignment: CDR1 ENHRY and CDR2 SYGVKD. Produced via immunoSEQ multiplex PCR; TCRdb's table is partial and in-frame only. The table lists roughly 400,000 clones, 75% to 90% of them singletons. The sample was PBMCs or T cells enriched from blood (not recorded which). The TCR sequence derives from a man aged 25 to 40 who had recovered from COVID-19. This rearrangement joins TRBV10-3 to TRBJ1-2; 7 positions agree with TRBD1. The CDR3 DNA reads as TGTGCCATCAGTGACGAATGGACAGGACTTGAGAGGGGCTACACCTTC. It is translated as CAISDEWTGLERGYTF.